These T cell receptor beta chains were read from a single sample in a study of regulatory T cells in long-lasting Graves disease. TCRdb fed the multiplex PCR reads into MiXCR, producing one record per CDR3 protein. The table records some 490,000 distinct CDR3 sequences, about 12% of them present only once. The same data also contributed to another study, on T cells in Graves' hyperthyroidism and ophthalmopathy.

Sample: peripheral blood mononuclear cells (PBMCs), taken at new diagnosis, from a patient treated with antithyroid drugs. All receptors come from a woman in her 30s with Graves disease. Each CDR3 is given with its conserved first and last residue.

v_call	j_call	cdr3_aa
TRBV7-6	TRBJ1-5	CASSLARETVNQPQHF
TRBV5-1	TRBJ1-2	CASSGFSANYGYTF
TRBV10-2	TRBJ2-5	CASTRSPGDRETQYF
TRBV6-1	TRBJ2-3	CASSADRVSQYF
TRBV20-1	TRBJ2-7	CSARGGTGNEQYF
TRBV5-1	TRBJ2-5	CASSPSGRRASETQYF
TRBV6-1	TRBJ2-7	CASGAGTGPQQYF
TRBV9	TRBJ2-1	CASSSQTSWTSGGEQFF
TRBV28	TRBJ2-7	CASSARLEQYF
TRBV12-5	TRBJ2-1	CASGLDHPSEQFF
TRBV7-9	TRBJ1-3	CASSFQGSGGNTIYF
TRBV29-1	TRBJ1-1	CSVVRQTEAFF
TRBV7-9	TRBJ1-1	CASNAGVDNTEAFF
TRBV16	TRBJ2-7	CASSPYLGRGAYEQYF
TRBV27	TRBJ2-3	CASSLREARSDTQYF
TRBV18	TRBJ1-4	CASSPVSGTASEKLFF
TRBV30	TRBJ1-5	CAWSLGPGQPQHF
TRBV5-4	TRBJ2-1	CASTQGGGRAFTDHEQFF
TRBV10-1	TRBJ1-6	CASSATPKNSPLHF
TRBV29-1	TRBJ2-7	CSVEYAGGPIEQYF
TRBV19	TRBJ2-7	CASSIDPWGGSEQYF
TRBV5-1	TRBJ2-2	CASSLGTPNTGELFF
TRBV5-1	TRBJ1-1	CASSLAGRANTEAFF
TRBV28	TRBJ2-7	CASSYTGTVSSYEQYF
TRBV7-2	TRBJ1-2	CASSSQGGGGYTF
TRBV5-1	TRBJ2-2	CASSLVAGGANTGELFF